Listed below are T cell receptor beta chains from one sample, sequenced in a study of blood T cell repertoires in COVID-19. Assay used: immunoSEQ multiplex PCR; TCRdb lists only in-frame clones, some missing. The sample includes a few hundred thousand clones, 87% of them seen just once. Sequencing was done on a sample of peripheral blood. The receptors stem from a woman aged 18 to 35 who had recovered from COVID-19. Both conserved end residues are part of each CDR3. D genes are given only for firm matches. The size entry is marked missing in some rows and otherwise reads once, few, many or a size class.

>TRBV4-1|NA|NA|TRBJ2-7
TGCGCCAGCAGCCAAGATTGGCGGGCTACATACTCCTACGAGCAGTACTTC
CASSQDWRATYSYEQYF
>TRBV29-1|NA|once|TRBJ2-1
TGCAGCTCTCAGGGTCCTGGGGATGAGCAGTTCTTC
CSSQGPGDEQFF
>TRBV9|NA|NA|TRBJ1-1
TGTGCCAGCAGCGTAGAGGGAGAATGGACGACTGAAGCTTTCTTT
CASSVEGEWTTEAFF
>TRBV5-1|TRBD2|NA|TRBJ2-1
TGCGCCAGCAGCTACACTAGCGGGAGTATGAATGAGCAGTTCTTC
CASSYTSGSMNEQFF
>TRBV10-2|NA|NA|TRBJ1-2
TGCGCCAGCAGTGACGATTTTCTGCTTTTTTCGCGTAACTATGGCTACACCTTC
CASSDDFLLFSRNYGYTF
>TRBV13|TRBD2|once|TRBJ2-1
TGTGCCAGCAGCTCTACCTCCAGCGGGAGGGTCAAGTATGAGCAGTTCTTC
CASSSTSSGRVKYEQFF
>TRBV7-6|NA|NA|TRBJ2-3
TGTGCCAGCAGCTTAGCCCCGGGAGAGATTCATACGCAGTATTTT
CASSLAPGEIHTQYF
>TRBV29-1|TRBD1|NA|TRBJ1-2
TGCAGCGTTGAAGGGGACAGGGGGAACTATGGCTACACCTTC
CSVEGDRGNYGYTF
>TRBV15|TRBD2|NA|TRBJ2-2
TGTGCCACCAGCATGGGACTAGCGGGAACCGGGGAGCTGTTTTTT
CATSMGLAGTGELFF
>TRBV18|NA|NA|TRBJ2-3
TGTGCCAGCTCACCGGATCTAGGCACAGATACGCAGTATTTT
CASSPDLGTDTQYF
>TRBV5-1|TRBD1|NA|TRBJ1-1
TGCGCCAGCAGCTTTCCGGACAGGGCCCACGCTGAAGCTTTCTTT
CASSFPDRAHAEAFF
>TRBV5-1|NA|NA|TRBJ2-7
TGCGCCAGCAGCTTGGAACCTAGCGCCTACGAGCAGTACTTC
CASSLEPSAYEQYF
>TRBV7-9|TRBD2|NA|TRBJ2-2
TGTGCCAGCAGCCCTGGGGGACTAGCGGGAGGTAGGTCCGGGGAGCTGTTTTTT
CASSPGGLAGGRSGELFF
>TRBV18|TRBD2|NA|TRBJ2-2
TGTGCCAGCTCACCGTGGGAGGGCGGCACCGGGGAGCTGTTTTTT
CASSPWEGGTGELFF
>TRBV9|TRBD1|NA|TRBJ1-1
TGTGCCAGCAGCGTGGGACAGGGGATCACTGAAGCTTTCTTT
CASSVGQGITEAFF
>TRBV4-1|TRBD1|NA|TRBJ1-2
TGCGCCAGCAGGACGAATAGGGGGACAGGGGCCTTTATGGACTATGGCTACACCTTC
CASRTNRGTGAFMDYGYTF
>TRBV19|NA|NA|TRBJ1-5
TGTGCCAGTAGTGGATCTAGGACAGCGAGCAATCAGCCCCAGCATTTT
CASSGSRTASNQPQHF
>TRBV4-1|TRBD1|NA|TRBJ2-7
TGCGCCAGCAGCCAAGATATCATAGGCAGGGGGATCGGCGAGCAGTACTTC
CASSQDIIGRGIGEQYF
>TRBV5-1|TRBD2|NA|TRBJ2-1
TGCGCCAGCAGGTGGACTAGCGGGAGGTGGGGGAATGAGCAGTTCTTC
CASRWTSGRWGNEQFF
>TRBV11-2|TRBD1|NA|TRBJ1-2
TGTGCCAGCAGCTTAGGGGGGACAGGGCTAAACTATGGCTACACCTTC
CASSLGGTGLNYGYTF
>TRBV21-1|NA|NA|TRBJ1-5
TGTGCCAGCAGCCCCGACAGGGGGGGGAATCAGCCCCAGCATTTT
CASSPDRGGNQPQHF
>TRBV11-1|NA|NA|TRBJ1-2
TGTGCCAGCAGCTTGGGGCAGAACTATGGCTACACCTTC
CASSLGQNYGYTF
>TRBV20-1|NA|NA|TRBJ2-1
TGCAGTGCTAGTGGGGTCGGTGGGGGGGCCCACAATGAGCAGTTCTTC
CSASGVGGGAHNEQFF
>TRBV4-2|TRBD2|NA|TRBJ2-1
TGTGCCAGCAGCGCGGGACTAGCGGGAGAAGATGAGCAGTTCTTC
CASSAGLAGEDEQFF
>TRBV12-3/TRBV12-4|NA|NA|TRBJ1-1
TGTGCCAGCAGCCCTGACAAAACACCTCAAGCTTTCTTT
CASSPDKTPQAFF
>TRBV5-1|NA|NA|TRBJ2-7
TGCGCCAGCAGCACGGACAGTTTCTCCTACGAGCAGTACTTC
CASSTDSFSYEQYF
>TRBV6-5|NA|NA|TRBJ1-1
TGTGCCAGCATGAGTCGCACTGAAGCTTTCTTT
CASMSRTEAFF
>TRBV24-1|NA|NA|TRBJ1-2
TGTGCCACCAGCGATCTCGGGCTAGATAGAATAGGGGATGGCTACACCTTC
CATSDLGLDRIGDGYTF
>TRBV28|TRBD2|NA|TRBJ2-7
TGTGCCAGCAGTTTCTGGGTTTTAGCGGGAGGATACGAGCAGTACTTC
CASSFWVLAGGYEQYF
>TRBV15|NA|NA|TRBJ2-5
TGTGCCACCGGTCGTGGCCTAGAGGAGACCCAGTACTTC
CATGRGLEETQYF
>TRBV7-2|NA|NA|TRBJ1-1
TGTGCCAGCAGCTTAGGGGGCAGGGCAACTGAAGCTTTCTTT
CASSLGGRATEAFF
>TRBV4-3|TRBD2|NA|TRBJ2-3
TGCGCCAGCAGCCAAGATTCTAGCGGAGATACGCAGTATTTT
CASSQDSSGDTQYF
>TRBV7-8|NA|NA|TRBJ2-7
TGTGCCAGCAGCTTCCGAGGGACACCTACCTACGAGCAGTACTTC
CASSFRGTPTYEQYF
>TRBV29-1|NA|NA|TRBJ2-7
TGCAGCGTTGAAGAGGCCCCCTACGAGCAGTACTTC
CSVEEAPYEQYF
>TRBV5-4|TRBD2|NA|TRBJ2-3
TGTGCCAGCAGCTCTAGACTAGCAGACGGCACAGATACGCAGTATTTT
CASSSRLADGTDTQYF
>TRBV29-1|NA|NA|TRBJ1-5
TGCAGCGCACTAACGCATGAGGGTCAGCCCCAGCATTTT
CSALTHEGQPQHF
>TRBV25-1|NA|NA|TRBJ1-2
TGTGCCAGCAGTGAGACAGGAGCAATCTATGGCTACACCTTC
CASSETGAIYGYTF
>TRBV4-1|TRBD2|once|TRBJ2-7
TGCGCCAGCAGCCTAAATCTAGCGGGAGGCCTCGAGCAGTACTTC
CASSLNLAGGLEQYF